This TCR beta chain was sequenced in a study of blood T cell repertoires in COVID-19 (dated by TCRdb to about 2020). With respect to the entire study: Samples from collaborators originated in the United States, Italy and Spain and spanned both the acute and convalescent phases of COVID-19. The dataset comprised deeply sampled blood TCRbeta repertoires from subjects exposed to, actively infected with, or recovered from COVID-19. Samples came from the ongoing ImmuneRACE study (first 160 participants) plus 1,254 subjects from 6 global collaborators. Sample metadata almost always included a de-identified subject ID, COVID-19 status, age in years and sex. Where HLA class I and class II types were available, the types were taken from metadata supplied by the sample provider, not from assay-based typing. The material from the prospective study consisted of cDNA or gDNA derived from T cells, B-cell-depleted T cells, or PBMCs. The repertoires were released in a freely available public database meant as a resource for research on the immune response to SARS-CoV-2.

TCRbeta CDR3 regions were amplified from genomic DNA using the immunoSEQ Assay, a bias-controlled multiplex PCR. As for the authors' bioinformatics: The number of nucleated cells in each sample was estimated by amplification of reference gene primers within the assay. To quantify the absolute abundance of each unique TCRbeta CDR3 rearrangement, sequence reads were collapsed and filtered. For each sample, productive Simpson clonality was calculated by taking the square root of Simpson's diversity index across productive rearrangements. The table comes from immuneACCESS by way of TCRdb, which keeps in-frame sequences with V and J called. Part of the clones is missing from these tables; in studies checked, under half for an unresolved V gene and the rest for unknown reasons. Clone size and V and J calls were adopted from that table, with D and trimming inferred from the DNA. The sample table records under 60,000 clones; about 92% of these occur just once. The ten most abundant clones make up less than 30% of the sample.

Each collaborating institution followed its own protocols to collect whole blood in K2EDTA tubes. For TCRbeta analysis, collaborators shipped samples as frozen whole blood, isolated PBMCs, or DNA extracted from either of those sample types. General conclusions and limits of the study: The quantity of clinical and demographic metadata differed by source and by participant and was supplied without curation.

The CDR1 and CDR2 encoded by the germline V gene are MDHEN and SYDVKM. Ends trimmed: V by 3 bases, J by 2 bases; bases unmatched to a gene: 3. The CDR3, from cysteine to phenylalanine, totals 15 residues. Just CDR3 DNA is preserved here, 45 bases in frame from base 1. About this clone itself: The antigen it recognizes is unknown. No base quality values were provided; no much bigger clone lies one nucleotide off.

The receptor chain draws on TRBV28 and TRBJ2-3, with 9 bases matching TRBD2. The clonotype was recovered from a woman aged 80 or over with acute or convalescent COVID-19. Sample: peripheral blood. For the CDR3, the sequence is CASSLRGGFTDTQYF. The nucleotides are TGTGCCAGCAGTTTGCGGGGGGGCTTCACAGATACGCAGTATTTT. The entire variable domain, with the stretches around the CDR3 drawn from the reference TRBV28 and TRBJ2-3 proteins, is DVKVTQSSRYLVKRTGEKVFLECVQDMDHENMFWYRQDPGLGLRLIYFSYDVKMKEKGDIPEGYSVSREKKERFSLILESASTNQTSMYLCASSLRGGFTDTQYFGPGTRLTVL.